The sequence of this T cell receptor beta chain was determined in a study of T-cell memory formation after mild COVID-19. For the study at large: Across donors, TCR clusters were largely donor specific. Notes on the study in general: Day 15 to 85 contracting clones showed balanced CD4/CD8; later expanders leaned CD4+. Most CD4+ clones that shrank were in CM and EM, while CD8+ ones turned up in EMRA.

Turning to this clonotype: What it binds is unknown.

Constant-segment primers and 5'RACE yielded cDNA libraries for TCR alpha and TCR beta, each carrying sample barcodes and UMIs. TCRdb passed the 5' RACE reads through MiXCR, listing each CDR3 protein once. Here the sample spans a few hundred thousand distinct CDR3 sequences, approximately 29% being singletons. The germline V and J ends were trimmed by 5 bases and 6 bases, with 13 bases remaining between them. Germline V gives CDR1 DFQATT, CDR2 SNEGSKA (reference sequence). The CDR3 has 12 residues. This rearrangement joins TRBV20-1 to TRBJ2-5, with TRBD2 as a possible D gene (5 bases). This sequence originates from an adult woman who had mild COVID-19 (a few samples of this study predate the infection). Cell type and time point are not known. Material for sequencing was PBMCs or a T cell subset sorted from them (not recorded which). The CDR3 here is CSARLTMKTQYF. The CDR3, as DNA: TGCAGTGCTCGACTGACTATGAAGACCCAGTACTTC.